The 28 T cell receptor beta chains below come from one sample, sequenced in a study of shared clonotypes between healthy human individuals. The assay was immunoSEQ multiplex PCR, and TCRdb's table has in-frame clones only and misses some. Altogether about 700,000 clones are present, under 95% being singletons, with the ten largest covering about 24%. Positive CCR7 selection of CD45RO-negative cells yielded the naive CD8 cells, and terminally differentiated effector memory CD45RA+ cells were excluded. The sample consisted of naive CD8+ T cells sorted from blood. These receptors were obtained from a man younger than 45 in good health.

The V and J genes are TRBV7-9 and TRBJ1-2, with 9 bases lining up with TRBD1. Per germline, CDR1 SEHNR and CDR2 FQNEAQ (reference sequence). This CDR3 spans 18 amino acids. V dropped 5 bases and J dropped 9; count of bases not matched to a gene: 22. This chain's CDR3 is CASSPFVMRDRDTISYTF. CDR3 sequence (DNA): TGTGCCAGCAGCCCGTTTGTGATGCGGGACAGGGATACTATTAGCTACACCTTC.

This chain links TRBV7-9 with TRBJ2-5; D remains unclear. The CDR3 runs 15 residues. Germline V CDR1 and CDR2: SEHNR, FQNEAQ (reference sequence). Deletions cut 1 base from V and 3 bases from J, with 12 bases between. The CDR3 DNA follows: TGTGCCAGCAGCTTAGTTCTCGACTCGAAAGAGACCCAGTACTTC. Translated: CASSLVLDSKETQYF.

V gene TRBV30 combines with J gene TRBJ2-1, with D possibly matching TRBD2 (5 bases). Germline CDR1 is GTSNPN and CDR2 is SVGIG (reference sequence). Trimming took 1 base from V and 0 from J, leaving 13 bases between them. The CDR3 covers 16 residues. The CDR3 DNA follows: TGTGCCTGGAGTGAGGGTTGGAGGAACTCCTACAATGAGCAGTTCTTC. This sequence encodes CAWSEGWRNSYNEQFF.

V usage is TRBV11-2 and J usage is TRBJ2-1, with a possible D match to TRBD2 (5 bases). CDR3 length: 17 amino acids. V was clipped by 5 bases and J by 2 bases, with 19 bases between them. The germline gives CDR1 SGHAT, CDR2 FQNNGV. CDR3 in DNA: TGTGCCAGCAGCGAACGTGGTGTGAGGGCCCCCTACAATGAGCAGTTCTTC. Protein: CASSERGVRAPYNEQFF. Drawing the rest from reference TRBV11-2 and TRBJ2-1, the complete variable domain is EAGVAQSPRYKIIEKRQSVAFWCNPISGHATLYWYQQILGQGPKLLIQFQNNGVVDDSQLPKDRFSAERLKGVDSTLKIQPAKLEDSAVYLCASSERGVRAPYNEQFFGPGTRLTVL.

This clone was counted a single time. V and J are TRBV7-6 and TRBJ2-7; weak D call: TRBD2 (6 bases). Trimming cost V 2 bases and J 4 bases, with 18 bases left between them. Germline CDR1 and CDR2: SGHVS and FNYEAQ. This CDR3 contains 16 residues. The CDR3 DNA is TGTGCCAGCAGCTTATGGTCGGGGGATGCGGGTTACGAGCAGTACTTC. This sequence encodes CASSLWSGDAGYEQYF.

The chain couples TRBV18 to TRBJ2-7, with 9 bases identical to TRBD1. The junction had 10 bases not matched to a gene; V was cut back by 4 bases and J by 3 bases. The CDR3 length is 16 residues. Germline V gene sequence: CDR1 KGHSH, CDR2 LQKENI. CDR3: CASSLGRTGAIYEQYF. The DNA of the CDR3 is TGTGCCAGCTCACTCGGGCGGACAGGGGCGATCTACGAGCAGTACTTC.

The chain recombines TRBV12-5 with TRBJ1-1; D might be TRBD1 (5 bases). Trimming stripped 3 bases from V and 1 base from J, with 9 bases between. Per the germline V gene, CDR1 is LGHNT and CDR2 is FRNRAP. This CDR3 is 14 amino acids long. CDR3 protein: CASGFSGGNTEAFF. CDR3 DNA sequence: TGTGCTAGTGGTTTTAGTGGGGGGAACACTGAAGCTTTCTTT. Together with reference TRBV12-5 and TRBJ1-1, the CDR3 gives the full variable domain: DARVTQTPRHKVTEMGQEVTMRCQPILGHNTVFWYRQTMMQGLELLAYFRNRAPLDDSGMPKDRFSAEMPDATLATLKIQPSEPRDSAVYFCASGFSGGNTEAFFGQGTRLTVV.

The chain combines TRBV10-1 with TRBJ2-1, with D tentatively TRBD1 or TRBD2 (6 bases each). Trimming removed 6 bases at V and 4 bases at J, with 13 bases between. This CDR3 is 14 amino acids long. Germline assignment: CDR1 WNHNN and CDR2 SYGVQD (reference sequence). The CDR3 region is CASSWGAGYNEQFF. The DNA of the CDR3 is TGCGCCAGCAGCTGGGGGGCAGGTTACAATGAGCAGTTCTTC.

The V and J genes are TRBV18 and TRBJ2-1; 9 bases are a match to TRBD1. Germline CDR1 is KGHSH and CDR2 is LQKENI. The length of the CDR3 is 15 residues. Germline trimming cut 3 bases from V and 8 bases from J; bases unmatched to any gene: 8. The CDR3 here is CASSPDRGMGDEQFF. CDR3 bases: TGTGCCAGCTCACCCGACAGGGGGATGGGCGATGAGCAGTTCTTC. Combining the CDR3 with reference TRBV18 and TRBJ2-1 gives the whole variable domain NAGVMQNPRHLVRRRGQEARLRCSPMKGHSHVYWYRQLPEEGLKFMVYLQKENIIDESGMPKERFSAEFPKEGPSILRIQQVVRGDSAAYFCASSPDRGMGDEQFFGPGTRLTVL.

This chain uses TRBV29-1 with TRBJ1-2, with TRBD1 matching 7 bases. V shed 5 bases and J 3 bases; nucleotides not matched to a gene: 18. Per the germline V gene, CDR1 is SQVTM and CDR2 is ANQGSEA. There are 17 residues in the CDR3. Here the CDR3 reads CSVPRKGSRGTDYGYTF. DNA of the CDR3: TGCAGCGTTCCCCGAAAGGGGAGCAGGGGGACTGACTATGGCTACACCTTC.

V is TRBV15 and J is TRBJ2-3; TRBD1 might be the D (7 bases). The V end was cut by 2 bases, the J end by 4 bases, with 16 bases between. The germline V gene has CDR1 LNHNV and CDR2 YYDKDF (reference sequence). CDR3 length: 16 residues. The CDR3 is CATSRSTGLAADTQYF. CDR3 DNA: TGTGCCACCAGCAGATCGACAGGGTTAGCGGCAGATACGCAGTATTTT.

With regard to this clone: Germline is not matched at one junction end, which may reflect a read error. This sequence joins TRBV9 and TRBJ2-1, with a weak D call TRBD1 (6 bases). The CDR3 contains 12 residues. Germline V gene lookup returns CDR1 SGDLS and CDR2 YYNGEE. The CDR3 sequence is CASSVQGNVQFF. CDR3 DNA sequence: TGTGCCAGCAGCGTACAGGGGAATGTGCAGTTCTTC.

The gene calls are TRBV7-9 and TRBJ2-1, with no clear D. Between the trimmed V and J ends, which lost 8 bases and 4 bases, there was a span of 12 bases. The V gene's germline CDR1 is SEHNR and CDR2 FQNEAQ (reference sequence). The CDR3 runs 13 residues. The CDR3 spells CASYGLHYNEQFF. The CDR3 DNA reads as TGTGCCAGCTACGGTCTCCATTACAATGAGCAGTTCTTC.

The chain couples TRBV13 to TRBJ2-1; either TRBD1 or TRBD2 may fit D (5 bases each). The CDR3 spans 14 residues. Germline loops: CDR1 PRHDT, CDR2 FYEKMQ (reference sequence). Trimming pared 2 bases from V and 5 bases from J, leaving 10 bases between. The CDR3 sequence: CASSLWGSDNEQFF. In DNA, the CDR3 is TGTGCCAGCAGCTTATGGGGGTCGGACAATGAGCAGTTCTTC.

V is TRBV5-6 and J is TRBJ2-2, with 9 bases that match TRBD2. V shed 0 bases and J 7 bases; nucleotides not matched to a gene: 7. The CDR3 covers 16 residues. The germline V gene has CDR1 SGHDT and CDR2 YYEEEE. The CDR3 DNA reads TGTGCCAGCAGCTTGGGGTCTAGCGGGATTGGCGGGGAGCTGTTTTTT. Translated, it gives CASSLGSSGIGGELFF. Full variable domain (remainder filled in from reference TRBV5-6 and TRBJ2-2): DAGVTQSPTHLIKTRGQQVTLRCSPKSGHDTVSWYQQALGQGPQFIFQYYEEEERQRGNFPDRFSGHQFPNYSSELNVNALLLGDSALYLCASSLGSSGIGGELFFGEGSRLTVL.

The chain links TRBV7-9 to TRBJ2-7; maybe TRBD1 (6 bases). The CDR3 is 11 amino acids. Germline CDR1 and CDR2: SEHNR and FQNEAQ (reference sequence). Trimming took 6 bases from V and 5 from J, leaving 8 bases between them. The CDR3 nucleotides are TGTGCCAGCAGACAGGGCCACGAGCAGTACTTC. This encodes CASRQGHEQYF. Together with reference TRBV7-9 and TRBJ2-7, the CDR3 gives the full variable domain: DTGVSQNPRHKITKRGQNVTFRCDPISEHNRLYWYRQTLGQGPEFLTYFQNEAQLEKSRLLSDRFSAERPKGSFSTLEIQRTEQGDSAMYLCASRQGHEQYFGPGTRLTVT.

This rearrangement joins TRBV7-3 to TRBJ1-2, with TRBD1 identical over 9 bases. The CDR3 contains 14 residues. Germline V lookup: CDR1 SGHTA, CDR2 FQGTGA. Germline trimming cut 0 bases from V and 6 bases from J; bases unmatched to any gene: 2. The DNA for the CDR3 is TGTGCCAGCAGCTTAACGGGACAGGGTGATGGCTACACCTTC. It is translated as CASSLTGQGDGYTF.

This chain's CDR3 is CASSQASGGFSYEQYF. CDR3 coding DNA: TGTGCCAGCAGCCAGGCAAGCGGGGGGTTCTCCTACGAGCAGTACTTC. The gene calls are TRBV4-2 and TRBJ2-7, with TRBD2 matching over 9 bases. CDR1 is LGHNA and CDR2 is YNFKEQ in the germline V gene. Germline trimming cut 3 bases from V and 0 bases from J; bases unmatched to any gene: 6. The CDR3 contains 16 residues.

The V call is TRBV27, the J call TRBJ2-1, with TRBD2 as a possible D gene (6 bases). The CDR3 is 18 amino acids. Germline-derived CDR1 and CDR2 are MNHEY and SMNVEV (reference sequence). The germline V and J ends were trimmed by 4 bases and 2 bases, with 21 bases remaining between them. CDR3 region: CASSSQDISGPPYNEQFF. The CDR3 DNA reads TGTGCCAGCAGTTCCCAAGATATTAGCGGTCCTCCCTACAATGAGCAGTTCTTC.

The chain couples TRBV29-1 to TRBJ2-3; no clear D gene. Germline assignment: CDR1 SQVTM and CDR2 ANQGSEA. This CDR3 contains 13 residues. V shed 4 bases and J shed 0 bases, with 8 bases lying between them. CDR3 in DNA: TGCAGCGTTGTCAAGGGTAGCACAGATACGCAGTATTTT. Its translation is CSVVKGSTDTQYF.

This clone appeared once. The chain employs TRBV10-2 and TRBJ2-7; D gene uncertain. Germline loops: CDR1 WSHSY, CDR2 SAAADI. The germline V and J ends were trimmed by 1 base and 1 base, with 8 bases remaining between them. CDR3 length: 14 amino acids. The CDR3 protein is CASSEWSGSYEQYF. Written as DNA, the CDR3 is TGCGCCAGCAGTGAGTGGTCTGGATCCTACGAGCAGTACTTC.

The chain carries TRBV5-1 and TRBJ1-4; maybe TRBD1 (5 bases). The V gene's germline CDR1 is SGHRS and CDR2 YFSETQ. The CDR3 totals 15 residues. V gave up 0 bases and J gave up 5 bases, with 11 bases separating them. CDR3 in amino acids: CASSLDGGYNEKLFF. For the CDR3, the DNA is TGCGCCAGCAGCTTGGATGGGGGTTACAATGAAAAACTGTTTTTT.

This chain uses TRBV14 with TRBJ2-2; D possibly matches TRBD1 or TRBD2 (5 bases each). CDR3 length: 15 residues. Germline V gene data show CDR1 as SGHDN and CDR2 as FVKESK. Trimming pared 5 bases from V and 0 bases from J, leaving 10 bases between. The CDR3 loop is CASSARGANTGELFF. In DNA form, the CDR3 reads TGTGCCAGCAGCGCTAGGGGAGCGAACACCGGGGAGCTGTTTTTT.

The J gene is TRBJ1-4, the V gene TRBV5-1; 7 positions match TRBD1. This CDR3 has 15 amino acids. J gave up 4 bases and V 1 base, and 4 bases lay outside the gene matches. CDR1 and CDR2 from the germline V gene are SGHRS and YFSETQ. CDR3 sequence (DNA): TGCGCCAGCAGCTTGCGGGGACAGCATAATGAAAAACTGTTTTTT. Translation gives CASSLRGQHNEKLFF.

The chain combines TRBV7-6 with TRBJ1-5; D uncertain. The CDR3 has 15 residues. Germline V CDR1 and CDR2: SGHVS, FNYEAQ. Trimming cost V 5 bases and J 0 bases, with 11 bases left between them. The CDR3 spells CASSRGPYSNQPQHF. As DNA, the CDR3 is TGTGCCAGCAGCCGCGGACCTTATAGCAATCAGCCCCAGCATTTT.

As to this clone: Sequence at one end of the junction differs from germline and may be a read error. The rearrangement joins TRBV7-7 to TRBJ2-5; 10 bases line up with TRBD1. From germline, CDR1 is SSHAT and CDR2 FNYEAQ (reference sequence). The CDR3 contains 15 residues. The CDR3 region has the DNA TGTGCTAGCAGCACCCGACAGGGGGCCGCGGAGACCCAGTACTTC. This gives the protein CASSTRQGAAETQYF.

This CDR3 reads CASSQEQGIQPQHF. CDR3 coding DNA: TGCGCCAGCAGCCAAGAGCAGGGGATTCAGCCCCAGCATTTT. The V call is TRBV4-3, the J call TRBJ1-5, with D perhaps matching TRBD1 (6 bases). Deletions cut 0 bases from V and 6 bases from J, with 9 bases between. Germline CDR1 reads LGHNA; CDR2 reads YSLEER. The CDR3 extends over 14 amino acids.

This chain joins TRBV28 and TRBJ1-1; TRBD1 matches at 7 bases. Germline lookup yields CDR1 MDHEN and CDR2 SYDVKM. CDR3 size: 14 residues. V lost 6 bases and J lost 3; bases outside the gene matches: 7. The CDR3 DNA reads TGTGCCAGCAGATACAGGGGAATCTACACTGAAGCTTTCTTT. Amino acid sequence: CASRYRGIYTEAFF.